This T cell receptor (beta chain) comes out of a study of T cells in Graves' hyperthyroidism and ophthalmopathy (dated by TCRdb to between 2018 and 2021). Background on the whole study: Peripheral blood samples were taken at the time of initial diagnosis, prior to any treatment. To identify TCR V-J signatures that set the groups apart, the researchers used a discovery cohort of more than 95 patients, made up of around 40 with Graves' ophthalmopathy and 57 with stable Graves' hyperthyroidism. Prospective prediction of ophthalmopathy was tested in an independent validation cohort consisting of 18 to 20 hyperthyroidism patients and some 15 patients who later progressed to ophthalmopathy. The 85 to 100 discovery patients were randomly split 7:3 into training and test sets. In roughly six Graves' hyperthyroidism patients, the study also compared T-cell repertoires from thyroid tissue with T-cell repertoires from blood. After blood sampling, hyperthyroidism patients were treated with methimazole at a starting dose of 30 mg daily, and ophthalmopathy patients were treated with high-dose intravenous methylprednisolone. The paper describes TCR Vbeta CDR3 sequencing of 135 peripheral blood samples, made up of approximately 40 ophthalmopathy patients, some 76 hyperthyroidism patients and 17 progressor patients. Points the paper makes about the study in general: Blood samples also contained most of the expanded thyroid clonotypes (frequency above 0.001), which suggests that blood repertoires may reflect thyroid immune responses. In cross-validation, a model built on a 13 V-J signature told ophthalmopathy apart from stable hyperthyroidism with 85% to 90% sensitivity and about 81% specificity, and in testing the same model reached 80%/75%. No statistical method was used to set the sample size in advance, and investigators knew the group allocation. In validation, the model predicted progression to ophthalmopathy a median of about 6 months before onset, with roughly 70% sensitivity and more than 72% specificity.

Amplification of TCR beta CDR3 regions was carried out from RNA transcripts. A first-round RT-PCR of the TCR CDR3 used the HTBI primer set with the Qiagen OneStep RT-PCR kit. The libraries were constructed in a second round of multiplex PCR and then size-selected and purified. Sequencing of the libraries was done on an Illumina HiSeq2000 using paired-end 100 bp reads. Processing in the source paper ran as follows. SOAPnuke was used to process the raw data, removing reads that contained adapters or uncalled bases, had a mean Phred below 15, or lacked an exact match to the constant primer or identifier. High-quality paired reads were merged with COPE v1.2.5, and unique nucleotide sequences were defined as clonotypes. Clonotypes were aligned to IMGT TRBV, TRBD and TRBJ reference segments using MiTCR v1.1. The analysis was restricted to V-J combinations with a frequency above 0.0001, which together covered about 99% of the repertoires. The TCS score was defined as F50 (clonal expansion) divided by E x V (chaos), with BLOSUM62-based TCRdist calculated between CDR3 peptides within each V-J. Welch's t-statistics and random forest reduced 514 V-J features to under 15, which were used in a naive Bayes classifier (R e1071). The similarity between thyroid and blood repertoires was quantified using the Morisita-Horn index. The raw public data were reprocessed by TCRdb itself: fastp quality trimming at Q25, MiXCR clonotype calling, in-frame beta chains only. Each CDR3 protein appears once, grouped with its most common genes and DNA. In this record, the V and J calls reflect TCRdb's handling and not the investigators' own analysis. The sample yields 750,000 to 950,000 distinct CDR3 sequences; 38% were counted once. Jointly, the top ten make up more than 7% of the sample.

There are 13 amino acids in the CDR3, from cysteine to phenylalanine inclusive. Only the CDR3 portion is preserved as DNA: 39 bases, with reading frame beginning at the first base. The germline V gene yields SGHTA for CDR1 and FQGNSA for CDR2. Trimming removed 4 bases from V and 6 bases from J; the gene matches leave 5 bases unexplained. This clonotype was seen a handful of times. Its antigen specificity is not known. No much larger clone is present one base from it, and per-base qualities are unavailable. Graves' hyperthyroidism was defined as stable when no progression to ophthalmopathy occurred over 18 months of follow-up. The hyperthyroidism patients were between 18 and 65 years old and newly diagnosed, with a disease duration of less than 2 months. Exclusion was applied to patients with uncontrolled infections, other autoimmune diseases, pregnancy or lactation. Diagnoses were based on clinical symptoms, serum thyroxine and TRAb, thyroid ultrasound and orbital computed tomography. Ficoll-Paque density gradient centrifugation was used to isolate PBMCs from about 9 ml of fresh peripheral blood. Trizol reagent was used to extract total RNA, and RNA quality was then checked on an Agilent 2100 Bioanalyzer.

Rearrangement joined TRBV7-2 to TRBJ2-7, and 8 junctional nucleotides match TRBD1. Sequencing was carried out using blood. The receptor comes from a man in his late teens or twenties with Graves' hyperthyroidism. DNA sequence: TGTGCCAGCAGCTGGACAGGGTCGGGCGAGCAGTACTTC. This translates into CASSWTGSGEQYF.